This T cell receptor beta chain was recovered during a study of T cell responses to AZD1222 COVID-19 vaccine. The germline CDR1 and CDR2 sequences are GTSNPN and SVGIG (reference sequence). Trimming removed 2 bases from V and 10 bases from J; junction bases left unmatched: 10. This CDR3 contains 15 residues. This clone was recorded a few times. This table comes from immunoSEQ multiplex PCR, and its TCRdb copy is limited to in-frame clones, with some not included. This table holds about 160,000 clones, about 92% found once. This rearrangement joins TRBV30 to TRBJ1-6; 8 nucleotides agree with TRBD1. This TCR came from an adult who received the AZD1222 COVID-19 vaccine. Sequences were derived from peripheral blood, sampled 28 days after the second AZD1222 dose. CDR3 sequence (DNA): TGTGCCTGGAGTCCAAGTCAGGGGGCAAGGTCACCCCTCCACTTT. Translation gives CAWSPSQGARSPLHF.